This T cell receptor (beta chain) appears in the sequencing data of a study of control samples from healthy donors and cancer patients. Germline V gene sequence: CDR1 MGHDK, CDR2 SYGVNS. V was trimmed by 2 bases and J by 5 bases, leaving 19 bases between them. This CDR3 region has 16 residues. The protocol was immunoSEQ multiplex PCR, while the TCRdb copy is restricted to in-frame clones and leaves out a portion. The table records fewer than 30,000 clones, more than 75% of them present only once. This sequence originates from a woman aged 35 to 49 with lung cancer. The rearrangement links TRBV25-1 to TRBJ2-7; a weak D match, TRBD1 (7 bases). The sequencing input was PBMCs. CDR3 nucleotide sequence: TGTGCCAGCAGTGAAAATTCAGGGGGGTTTATGAACGAGCAGTACTTC. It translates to CASSENSGGFMNEQYF.